By share, the clone carrying this T cell receptor (beta chain) ranks as medium-sized. The sample comes from a study of blood T cell repertoires in COVID-19. V dropped 6 bases and J dropped 6; count of bases not matched to a gene: 7. CDR3 length equals 13 residues. CDR1 is SQVTM, CDR2 ANQGSEA, per germline. In the source study's methods: How many nucleated cells were present was estimated from reference gene primer amplification. The repertoire was sequenced with immunoSEQ multiplex PCR; TCRdb's copy has only in-frame clones and lacks some. V, J and clone size derive from that table, while D and trimming were established from the DNA sequence. This table holds about 120,000 clones, about 85% found once.

The receptor's source is an elderly man with acute or convalescent COVID-19. What was sequenced was peripheral blood. The rearrangement uses TRBV29-1 and TRBJ1-2, with 10 bases fitting TRBD1. DNA of the CDR3: TGCAGCGTGGACGGACAGGGGGGGGATGGCTACACCTTC. It encodes CSVDGQGGDGYTF.